Listed below are T cell receptor beta chains from one sample, sequenced in a study of blood T cells in healthy people across ages. MiXCR, applied by TCRdb to the 5' RACE reads, yields one record per CDR3 protein. The sample holds 900,000 to 950,000 distinct CDR3 sequences; about 28% are singletons and the top ten take about 10%. The data were also submitted as part of a second study, on T cells of mothers and their children.

Sequences were obtained from blood. The receptors come from a woman between 35 and 50 years old in good health. CDR3s include the opening cysteine and the closing phenylalanine or tryptophan. A D gene is named only where the DNA matches it firmly. The size of a clone is reported for some rows only, either as once, few or many, or as a class for expanded clones.

d_call clone_size j_call v_call cdr3_nt cdr3_aa
- few TRBJ2-7 TRBV30 TGTGCCTGGAGTGAACACGGGACAAAAGCCTACGAGCAGTACTTC CAWSEHGTKAYEQYF
- many TRBJ1-1 TRBV7-9 TGTGCCAGCAGCTTAGATGGTTACACTGAAGCTTTCTTT CASSLDGYTEAFF
TRBD1 many TRBJ1-4 TRBV10-3 TGTGCCATCGGTTCGACAGGGGAGAATGAAAAACTGTTTTTT CAIGSTGENEKLFF
TRBD2 - TRBJ2-3 TRBV5-6 TGTGCCAGCAGCTTGTCGTCTGGCGGGGGGCTTCCTTACACAGATACGCAGTATTTT CASSLSSGGGLPYTDTQYF
TRBD1 - TRBJ2-7 TRBV6-1 TGTGCCAGCATGGTACAGGGGGGCTACGAGCAGTACTTC CASMVQGGYEQYF
TRBD1 - TRBJ2-5 TRBV20-1 TGCAGTGCTCGGGACAGCCCATTGGAGACCCAGTACTTC CSARDSPLETQYF
- many TRBJ1-2 TRBV28 TGTGCCAGCAGTTTCGTGGGGGGCTATGGCTACACCTTC CASSFVGGYGYTF
- - TRBJ2-1 TRBV10-3 TGTGCCATCAGTGACCTACAGGGTCGGGGGACTGAGCAGTTCTTC CAISDLQGRGTEQFF
- - TRBJ1-1 TRBV7-8 TGTGCCAGCAGTCGTGGAGCCGGGACAATGAACACTGAAGCTTTCTTT CASSRGAGTMNTEAFF
- few TRBJ1-4 TRBV28 TGTGCCAGCAGTTCCCTGAGTGGAACAACTAATGAAAAACTGTTTTTT CASSSLSGTTNEKLFF
- few TRBJ1-1 TRBV29-1 TGCAGCGTTGAATCAGGGTCGACTGAAGCTTTCTTT CSVESGSTEAFF
TRBD1 few TRBJ1-2 TRBV5-5 TGTGCCAGCAGCTTCGGGGACAGGGGAATCCGCAACTATGGCTACACCTTC CASSFGDRGIRNYGYTF
- few TRBJ2-7 TRBV28 TGTGACAGCAGTTTAGCAGGGAACGAGCAGTACTTC CDSSLAGNEQYF
TRBD1 - TRBJ2-7 TRBV3-1 TGTGCCAGCAGCCACCGGGACAGGGTAAACGAGCAGTACTTC CASSHRDRVNEQYF
TRBD1 many TRBJ1-1 TRBV2 TGTGCCAGCATTCAGGGGGCGGGTGAAGCTTTCTTT CASIQGAGEAFF
TRBD1 - TRBJ1-1 TRBV7-8 TGTGCCAGCAGCTTACCGGGACAGCGGAACACTGAAGCTTTCTTT CASSLPGQRNTEAFF
TRBD1 many TRBJ1-6 TRBV28 TGTGCCAGCCAAAGATTGGGACAGATTTCACCCCTCCACTTT CASQRLGQISPLHF
- - TRBJ1-5 TRBV4-1 TGCGCCAGTAGCCAAGAGGGGACCCTCAATCAGCCCCAGCATTTT CASSQEGTLNQPQHF
- few TRBJ2-1 TRBV12-3/TRBV12-4 TGTGCCAGCAGTTTAGAAGCGTCAGGGGGGGCCTACAATGAGCAGTTCTTC CASSLEASGGAYNEQFF
- many TRBJ2-7 TRBV7-2 TGTGCCAGGCGGGGGCGGGGCACCTACGAGCAGTACTTC CARRGRGTYEQYF
- - TRBJ2-3 TRBV5-1 TGCGCCAGCAGCCCCGATGGTGGCAGGGGGAGGGATACGCAGTATTTT CASSPDGGRGRDTQYF
TRBD1 few TRBJ2-7 TRBV20-1 TGCAGTGCTCCGGACAGGAGAGCCTACGAGCAGTACTTC CSAPDRRAYEQYF
TRBD1 - TRBJ2-7 TRBV7-8 TGTGCCGGAGGAAACAGGGGCCACGAGCAGTACTTC CAGGNRGHEQYF
- - TRBJ2-7 TRBV7-9 TGTGCCAGCAGCCCAACGGCGGCGACAATTCCCCACGAGCAGTACTTC CASSPTAATIPHEQYF
TRBD2 few TRBJ2-1 TRBV7-6 TGTGCCAGCAGCTTAGGGGGCGGGGGGGGATACAATGAGCAGTTCTTC CASSLGGGGGYNEQFF
- - TRBJ2-1 TRBV11-1 TGTGCCAGCAGCCCTAGAGACCCCAGGCTACGCTCCTACAATGAGCAGTTCTTC CASSPRDPRLRSYNEQFF
TRBD2 many TRBJ2-3 TRBV20-1 TGCAGTGCTATGGGGGAGGGGAGCACAGATACGCAGTATTTT CSAMGEGSTDTQYF
- - TRBJ2-2 TRBV7-9 TGTGCCAGCAGCCCGAGGACGGTAGACACCGGGGAGCTGTTTTTT CASSPRTVDTGELFF
- - TRBJ2-3 TRBV28 TGTGCCAGCAGCCCTCCGGGGGTGGGTACAGATACGCAGTATTTT CASSPPGVGTDTQYF
TRBD1 many TRBJ2-7 TRBV3-1 TGTGCCAGCAGCCAAGCCGGGACAGGGGACTACGAGCAGTACTTC CASSQAGTGDYEQYF
- - TRBJ1-4 TRBV20-1 TGCAGTGCCCAGGACGGCACAACTAATGAAAAACTGTTTTTT CSAQDGTTNEKLFF
TRBD2 - TRBJ2-5 TRBV10-3 TGTGCCACTCGGACTAGCGGGGGCTTCGGAGAGACCCAGTACTTC CATRTSGGFGETQYF
- many TRBJ2-7 TRBV28 TGTGCCAGCAGTTTAAGGGGGGGGGCAACCTACGAGCAGTACTTC CASSLRGGATYEQYF
- - TRBJ1-6 TRBV4-3 TGCGCCAGCAGCCAAGATTTCGAGTCACCCCTCCACTTT CASSQDFESPLHF
- few TRBJ2-7 TRBV6-1 TGTGCCAGCGGGGATCCCGGGACAAACTACGAGCAGTACTTC CASGDPGTNYEQYF
TRBD1 many TRBJ1-2 TRBV14 TGTGCCAGCAGCCCACGTCCGGGACAGGGGGCGCAAGTAGATGGCTACACCTTC CASSPRPGQGAQVDGYTF
- few TRBJ2-7 TRBV7-8 TGTGCCAGCAGCTTAGAAAGGGGCCGGGGAAGGTCCGAGCAGTACTTC CASSLERGRGRSEQYF
TRBD2 few TRBJ2-1 TRBV6-1 TGTGCCAGCAGCGAATTAAGCGGGGGGTCCTTGGGTCGAGACTATGAGCAGTTCTTC CASSELSGGSLGRDYEQFF
- - TRBJ1-5 TRBV20-1 TGCAGTGCATGGGACAACAATCAGCCCCAGCATTTT CSAWDNNQPQHF
- - TRBJ1-2 TRBV7-9 TGTGCCAGCAGCTTAGGGACAGCCGGCTACACCTTC CASSLGTAGYTF
TRBD2 many TRBJ2-1 TRBV3-1 TGTGCCAGCAGCCTGACTAGCGGGCGGGGTGAGTTCTTC CASSLTSGRGEFF
- few TRBJ2-5 TRBV20-1 TGCAGTGCTAGTGCTAGCCGGGAGACCCAGTACTTC CSASASRETQYF
TRBD1 few TRBJ1-1 TRBV7-9 TGTGCCAGCAGAGACGGACAGGGCTACTATGAAGCTTTCTTT CASRDGQGYYEAFF
- many TRBJ1-4 TRBV7-2 TGTGCCAGCAGCTCGTCACCTATTAATGAAAAACTGTTTTTT CASSSSPINEKLFF
- many TRBJ2-5 TRBV7-9 TGTGCCAGCAGCTTAGGCAGGTTTGGGGAGACCCAGTACTTC CASSLGRFGETQYF
- - TRBJ1-1 TRBV7-3 TGTGCCAGCAGCCCCGCCCCACAGGGTCATCCGGCTTTCTTT CASSPAPQGHPAFF
TRBD1 - TRBJ2-5 TRBV5-1 TGCGCCAGCAGCAATCAGGGGGAAGAGACCCAGTACTTC CASSNQGEETQYF
- - TRBJ2-5 TRBV12-3/TRBV12-4 TGTGCCAGCACCCTGAGGGGGTCTCAAGAGACCCAGTACTTC CASTLRGSQETQYF
- few TRBJ2-3 TRBV7-7 TGTGCTAGCAGCCAGACCGGGAGCAGGCCGGCTACCAACACAGATACGCAGTATTTT CASSQTGSRPATNTDTQYF
TRBD2 few TRBJ2-5 TRBV28 TGTGCCAGCAGTTCAAGCGGGGGGTTTGAGACCCAGTACTTC CASSSSGGFETQYF
- - TRBJ2-1 TRBV20-1 TGCAGTGCTAGCCCGGGCGGGACATCTTACAATGAGCAGTTCTTC CSASPGGTSYNEQFF
- few TRBJ1-2 TRBV7-2 TGTGCCAGCAGCTCGATGACTGGAGATGGCTACACCTTC CASSSMTGDGYTF
TRBD1 many TRBJ1-5 TRBV5-5 TGTGCCAGCAGCGACGGTGAGGGACAGATCAATCAGCCCCAGCATTTT CASSDGEGQINQPQHF
- many TRBJ2-7 TRBV19 TGTGCCAGTTCCCTTGGCCCAAACAGCTACGAGCAGTACTTC CASSLGPNSYEQYF